This T cell receptor beta chain was recovered during a study of T cell responses to AZD1222 COVID-19 vaccine. Study results and limitations: White British donors predominated, females outnumbered males, and clonal diversity was possibly underestimated.

Trimming stripped 4 bases from V and 5 bases from J, with 14 bases between. CDR1 LNHDA and CDR2 SQIVND come from the germline V gene (reference sequence). This CDR3 contains 15 residues. Only in-frame clones appear in the TCRdb table, and some are missing; sequencing was by immunoSEQ multiplex PCR. The sample has about 140,000 clones; roughly 92% are singletons. A word on this clone: Its antigen remains unidentified.

This receptor was identified in an adult in good health. The chain carries TRBV19 and TRBJ1-4, with a possible D match to TRBD1 (5 bases). The sequencing here drew on peripheral blood, taken on day 0 of AZD1222 vaccination. DNA for the CDR3: TGTGCCAGTAGTAGGGTCGGGGCCCAGAATGAAAAACTGTTTTTT. Amino acid sequence: CASSRVGAQNEKLFF.